The clone carrying this T cell receptor beta chain occurred many times. TCR beta CDR3 regions were amplified from RNA transcripts. HTBI primers were employed in a first-round RT-PCR of the TCR CDR3. TCRdb re-derived calls from the multiplex PCR reads in MiXCR, one entry per CDR3 protein. In the table there are more than 300,000 distinct CDR3 sequences, over 11% of which are singletons. This record belongs to a study of T cells in Graves' hyperthyroidism and ophthalmopathy. The PBMCs studied were ones that came from 8 to 10 ml fresh peripheral blood. Per the germline V gene, CDR1 is SGDLS and CDR2 is YYNGEE. This CDR3 is 15 amino acids long. V dropped 4 bases and J dropped 2; count of bases not matched to a gene: 7.

Material for sequencing was blood. The J gene is TRBJ2-7, the V gene TRBV9, with 9 bases lining up with TRBD2. The receptor was isolated from a woman aged 60 to 75 with Graves' hyperthyroidism. The CDR3 region is CASSLYSGGTYEQYF. The CDR3 DNA follows: TGTGCCAGCAGCCTTTACAGCGGGGGGACCTACGAGCAGTACTTC.